This is a list of T cell receptor beta chains from one sample in a study of T-cell memory formation after mild COVID-19. TCRdb analysed the 5' RACE reads with MiXCR anew, one entry per CDR3 protein. The data show around 340,000 distinct CDR3 sequences, 21% seen once. The sample taken for sequencing was PBMCs or a T cell subset sorted from them (not recorded which). These receptors were collected from an adult woman who had mild COVID-19 (a few samples of this study predate the infection). Cell type and time point are not known. The CDR3 runs from the conserved cysteine through the conserved F or W. A D gene is named only where the DNA matches it firmly. Some rows have no size entry. The others give once, few or many, or a class for an expanded clone.

CDR3,DNA,size,J,V,D
CSAISGTRNQPQHF,TGCAGTGCTATCTCCGGGACACGTAATCAGCCCCAGCATTTT,-,TRBJ1-5,TRBV20-1,-
CSVALRTSGNEQFF,TGCAGCGTTGCCCTCAGGACTAGCGGTAATGAGCAGTTCTTC,-,TRBJ2-1,TRBV29-1,TRBD2
CATGLAGYGEQYF,TGTGCCACCGGACTAGCTGGTTACGGCGAGCAGTACTTC,-,TRBJ2-7,TRBV27,TRBD2
CAISGEGRRATIYEQYF,TGTGCCATCAGTGGCGAAGGGCGCCGGGCCACCATCTACGAGCAGTACTTC,-,TRBJ2-7,TRBV10-3,-
CASSGQGSSYEQYF,TGCGCCAGCAGCGGACAGGGAAGCTCCTACGAGCAGTACTTC,many,TRBJ2-7,TRBV5-1,TRBD1
CASSPKGQGISEALF,TGTGCCAGCAGCCCCAAAGGACAGGGGATTTCTGAAGCTTTATTT,-,TRBJ1-1,TRBV7-3,TRBD1
CASSSGTSGTDYEQYF,TGTGCCAGCAGTTCCGGGACTAGCGGGACGGATTACGAGCAGTACTTC,few,TRBJ2-7,TRBV6-2/TRBV6-3,TRBD2
CASSLRDRGLSEKLFF,TGTGCCAGCAGCCTCCGGGACAGGGGATTGAGTGAAAAACTGTTTTTT,-,TRBJ1-4,TRBV7-2,TRBD1
CSASIGQGYTF,TGCAGTGCTAGTATAGGGCAGGGCTACACCTTC,few,TRBJ1-2,TRBV20-1,-
CASSDSMRGVAGANVLTF,TGTGCCAGCAGTGATAGTATGAGGGGAGTGGCTGGGGCCAACGTCCTGACTTTC,-,TRBJ2-6,TRBV25-1,-
CATSVDNEQFF,TGTGCCACCAGTGTGGACAATGAGCAGTTCTTC,-,TRBJ2-1,TRBV24-1,-
CSARDGQALEQYF,TGCAGTGCTAGAGATGGCCAGGCGCTCGAGCAGTACTTC,few,TRBJ2-7,TRBV20-1,-
CASSLNTQPQHF,TGTGCCAGCAGTTTGAATACTCAGCCCCAGCATTTT,-,TRBJ1-5,TRBV12-3/TRBV12-4,-
CASTHQGGEQFF,TGTGCCAGCACCCACCAGGGGGGTGAGCAGTTCTTC,-,TRBJ2-1,TRBV6-2/TRBV6-3,-
CASSQLTGKANEKLFF,TGTGCCAGCAGTCAACTAACAGGGAAGGCTAATGAAAAACTGTTTTTT,few,TRBJ1-4,TRBV27,-
CASSFWRGLTDTQYF,TGTGCCAGCAGTTTCTGGCGGGGACTAACAGATACGCAGTATTTT,few,TRBJ2-3,TRBV12-3/TRBV12-4,TRBD2
CAWSRRASGGSTDTQYF,TGTGCCTGGAGCCGAAGGGCTAGCGGGGGGAGCACAGATACGCAGTATTTT,few,TRBJ2-3,TRBV30,TRBD2
CASSLGQLASYEQYF,TGTGCCAGCAGCCTGGGACAGTTAGCTTCCTACGAGCAGTACTTC,-,TRBJ2-7,TRBV5-5,TRBD1
CASSLLGMILTGPGETQYF,TGTGCCAGCAGCTTGTTGGGTATGATCTTGACAGGGCCTGGGGAGACCCAGTACTTC,-,TRBJ2-5,TRBV5-5,TRBD1
CASSQEGDRVYEQYF,TGTGCCAGCAGCCAAGAAGGGGACAGGGTCTACGAGCAGTACTTC,-,TRBJ2-7,TRBV4-2,TRBD1
CAIGGGEQFF,TGTGCCATAGGGGGGGGTGAGCAGTTCTTC,few,TRBJ2-1,TRBV12-3/TRBV12-4,-
CSGTAVGHEALNTEAFF,TGCAGCGGGACGGCCGTAGGACACGAGGCCCTGAACACTGAAGCTTTCTTT,few,TRBJ1-1,TRBV29-1,-
CSVRTGEQPQHF,TGCAGCGTTAGGACAGGGGAACAGCCCCAGCATTTT,many,TRBJ1-5,TRBV29-1,TRBD1
CASRLYREGPYEQYF,TGTGCCAGCAGGTTGTACAGGGAGGGGCCCTACGAGCAGTACTTC,few,TRBJ2-7,TRBV6-5,-
CASSEELGAVGEQYF,TGTGCCAGCAGTGAAGAGTTGGGGGCCGTGGGGGAGCAGTACTTC,few,TRBJ2-7,TRBV2,-
CASNPSDFYEQYF,TGTGCCAGCAATCCCTCGGACTTCTACGAGCAGTACTTC,-,TRBJ2-7,TRBV6-2/TRBV6-3,-
CASSEFSEYNEQFF,TGTGCCAGCAGTGAATTTTCCGAATACAATGAGCAGTTCTTC,few,TRBJ2-1,TRBV25-1,-
CASSEGSGSTGELFF,TGTGCCAGCAGTGAAGGGAGCGGGAGCACCGGGGAGCTGTTTTTT,-,TRBJ2-2,TRBV2,TRBD2
CSARSLAGESYNEQFF,TGCAGTGCTAGAAGCTTAGCGGGAGAATCCTACAATGAGCAGTTCTTC,-,TRBJ2-1,TRBV20-1,TRBD2
CASSSGQDFGYTF,TGCGCCAGCAGCTCGGGACAGGACTTTGGCTACACCTTC,-,TRBJ1-2,TRBV5-1,TRBD1
CSAGRPGGTQYF,TGCAGTGCTGGGCGCCCTGGGGGTACGCAGTATTTT,few,TRBJ2-3,TRBV20-1,-
CAWRDGPNTEAFF,TGTGCCTGGAGAGACGGGCCTAACACTGAAGCTTTCTTT,-,TRBJ1-1,TRBV30,-
CASSEWVSTDTQYF,TGTGCCAGCAGTGAATGGGTTAGCACAGATACGCAGTATTTT,few,TRBJ2-3,TRBV2,-
CSASGFPSTDTQYF,TGCAGTGCTAGCGGTTTTCCTAGCACAGATACGCAGTATTTT,-,TRBJ2-3,TRBV20-1,-
CASSFQGGHEKLFF,TGTGCCAGCAGCTTTCAGGGGGGCCACGAAAAACTGTTTTTT,-,TRBJ1-4,TRBV7-2,TRBD1
CASSSGPGTSSYEQYF,TGTGCCAGCAGCTCAGGCCCGGGGACTAGCTCCTACGAGCAGTACTTC,many,TRBJ2-7,TRBV13,TRBD2
CASSYLVGEQYF,TGTGCCAGCAGTTACTTGGTTGGAGAACAGTACTTC,-,TRBJ2-7,TRBV6-5,-
CASSYSGAGEAFF,TGTGCCAGCAGTTATTCAGGGGCGGGTGAAGCTTTCTTT,-,TRBJ1-1,TRBV6-6,-
CASSIGWGRETQYF,TGTGCCAGTAGTATTGGCTGGGGGCGCGAGACCCAGTACTTC,few,TRBJ2-5,TRBV19,-
CATSDPDAAVGPGETQYF,TGTGCCACCAGTGACCCTGACGCGGCCGTAGGGCCGGGAGAGACCCAGTACTTC,few,TRBJ2-5,TRBV24-1,-
CASSPTGTSDNEQFF,TGTGCCAGCAGCCCAACCGGGACTAGCGACAATGAGCAGTTCTTC,-,TRBJ2-1,TRBV3-1,TRBD2
CASTPGERLGGYTF,TGTGCCAGCACCCCGGGGGAGAGGCTCGGGGGCTACACCTTC,-,TRBJ1-2,TRBV21-1,-
CASSSSALPRSETQYF,TGTGCCAGCAGTTCGAGCGCCTTGCCGAGGTCGGAGACCCAGTACTTC,-,TRBJ2-5,TRBV27,-
CASSQGAPTYEQYF,TGCGCCAGCAGCCAGGGGGCCCCAACCTACGAGCAGTACTTC,-,TRBJ2-7,TRBV4-1,-
CASSYRPGPTNYEQYF,TGTGCCAGCAGCTATAGACCGGGACCGACGAATTACGAGCAGTACTTC,few,TRBJ2-7,TRBV7-9,-